Reported below is one TCR beta chain. The antigen this receptor binds is unknown. Base-call qualities are not available, and no considerably larger clone is one nucleotide away. The immunoSEQ Assay, a bias-controlled multiplex PCR, was used to amplify TCRbeta CDR3 regions from genomic DNA. The authors' pipeline ran thus. Nucleated cell counts per sample were estimated from amplification of reference gene primers within the assay. To quantify the absolute abundance of each unique TCRbeta CDR3 rearrangement, sequence reads were collapsed and filtered. For each sample, productive Simpson clonality was calculated as the square root of Simpson's diversity index over productive rearrangements. Here the immuneACCESS table is served through TCRdb, limited to in-frame sequences with V and J called. Missing clones are a known gap in these copies; in checked studies unresolved V genes cover under half, and the rest lacks a known reason. The V and J calls and clone size are taken from that table; D and trimming were inferred from the DNA. For this sample there are some 150,000 clones; approximately 88% appear just once. 0.95% to 1.5% of the sample rests with the top ten.

The data stem from a study of blood T cell repertoires in COVID-19 (dated by TCRdb to the early 2020s). Regarding the research as a whole: Samples from collaborators originated in the United States, Italy and Spain and spanned both the acute and convalescent phases of COVID-19. The dataset comprised deeply sampled blood TCRbeta repertoires from subjects exposed to, actively infected with, or recovered from COVID-19. The sample metadata nearly always contained a de-identified subject ID, COVID-19 status, age in years and sex. The material from the prospective study consisted of cDNA or gDNA derived from T cells, B-cell-depleted T cells, or PBMCs. A freely available public database, intended as a resource for researchers studying the immune response to SARS-CoV-2, is where the repertoires were released. The samples were drawn from the first 160 participants of the ongoing ImmuneRACE study and from about 1,200 subjects provided by 6 global collaborators. HLA class I and class II types, where available, came from metadata supplied by the sample provider rather than from assay-based typing. Findings and caveats that apply to the study as a whole: The amount of clinical and demographic metadata varied by source and participant and was provided uncurated.

The CDR3 covers 15 residues, taking in both the cysteine and the phenylalanine. Only the CDR3 DNA stays, 45 bases, in frame from base 1. V is clipped by 1 base and J by 2 bases, and the sequence between their germline boundaries is 11 bases long. From a lookup of the germline V gene, CDR1 and CDR2 are SGHTA and FQGNSA. Participants in the prospective study were enrolled through a virtual design, were aged about 18 to 100 years, and lived in under 25 United States geographic areas. In the prospective study, participants were assigned to cohorts based on the clinical history participants reported in a screening survey and a study questionnaire. Each participant in the prospective study had whole blood, serum and a nasopharyngeal or oropharyngeal swab collected by mobile phlebotomists. Participants in the prospective study had the option to provide additional blood draws and questionnaires over a 2-month period. Prospective study blood samples were shipped either frozen or at room temperature before DNA extraction.

The receptor was isolated from a woman in her twenties or thirties with acute COVID-19. The sequence is built from TRBV7-2 and TRBJ1-1, with the D gene too uncertain to name. Sample: PBMCs or T cells enriched from blood (not recorded which). The bases read TGTGCCAGCAGCTTAGGTACCTACCAAAACACTGAAGCTTTCTTT. Its amino acids are CASSLGTYQNTEAFF.